Sequencing of this TCR beta chain was carried out in a study of neurological immune-mediated disorders. Many counts were recorded for this clonotype. Time point described: technical triplicate 1. The cell input for sorted libraries was 1 million, and those cells were CD4+ or CD8+ T cells. Germline loops: CDR1 SGHTA, CDR2 FQGNSA. CDR3 length: 13 amino acids. Trimming took 5 bases from V and 8 from J; bases not matched to a gene: 2. A single record per CDR3 protein comes from TCRdb applying MiXCR to the 5' RACE reads. The sample shows roughly 25,000 distinct CDR3 sequences, about 12% of them seen only once.

The material sequenced was CD4+ T cells from blood. This chain uses TRBV7-2 with TRBJ2-3; 12 nucleotides agree with TRBD1. This clonotype was obtained from a female donor with HTLV-1-associated myelopathy (HAM/TSP). The CDR3 DNA reads TGTGCCAGCAGCCGGGACAGGGGGCCTACGCAGTATTTT. It is translated as CASSRDRGPTQYF.